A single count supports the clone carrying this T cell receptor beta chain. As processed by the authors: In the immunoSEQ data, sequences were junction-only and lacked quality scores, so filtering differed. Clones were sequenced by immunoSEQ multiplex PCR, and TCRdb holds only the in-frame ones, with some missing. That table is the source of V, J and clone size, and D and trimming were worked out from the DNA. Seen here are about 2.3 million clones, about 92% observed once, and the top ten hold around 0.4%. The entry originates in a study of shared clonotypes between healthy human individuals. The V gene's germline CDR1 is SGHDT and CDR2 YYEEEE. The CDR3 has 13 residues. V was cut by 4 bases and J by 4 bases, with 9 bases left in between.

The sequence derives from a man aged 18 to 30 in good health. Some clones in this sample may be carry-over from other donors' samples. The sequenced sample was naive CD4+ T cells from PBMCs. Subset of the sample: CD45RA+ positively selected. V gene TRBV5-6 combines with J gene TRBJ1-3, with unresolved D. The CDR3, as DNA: TGTGCCAGCAGCCCCCCCAAAGGAAACACCATATATTTT. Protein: CASSPPKGNTIYF.